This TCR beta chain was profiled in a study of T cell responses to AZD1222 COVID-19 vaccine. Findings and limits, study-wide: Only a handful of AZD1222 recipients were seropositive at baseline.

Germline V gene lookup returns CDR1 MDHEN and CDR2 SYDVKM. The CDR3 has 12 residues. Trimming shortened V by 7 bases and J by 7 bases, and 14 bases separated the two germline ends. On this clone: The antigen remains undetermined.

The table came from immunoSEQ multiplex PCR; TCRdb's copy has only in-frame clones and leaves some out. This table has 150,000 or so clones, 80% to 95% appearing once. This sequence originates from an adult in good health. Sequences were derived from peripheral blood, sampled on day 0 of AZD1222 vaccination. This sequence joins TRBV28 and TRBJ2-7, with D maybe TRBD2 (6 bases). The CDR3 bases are TGTGCCAGCACAGGACTATCTCGGGAGCAGTACTTC. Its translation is CASTGLSREQYF.